A single sample gave rise to the 27 T cell receptor beta chains below, sequenced in a study of T cells after yellow fever vaccination. MiXCR, run by TCRdb on the 5' RACE reads, gives a single entry per CDR3 protein. The sample consists of 610,000 or so distinct CDR3 sequences, 9% to 15% of them appearing once. The sample was PBMCs, taken on the day of the yellow fever booster vaccination. These receptors all stem from a man aged 25 to 45 who received the YFV17D yellow fever vaccine.

The rearrangement uses TRBV5-1 and TRBJ2-5, with 7 bases identical to TRBD1. The CDR3 covers 13 residues. In germline, CDR1 is SGHRS, CDR2 YFSETQ. The V gene end was trimmed by 3 bases and the J gene end by 5 bases; junction bases not matched to a gene: 4. CDR3 amino acids: CASSSGQLETQYF. The CDR3 DNA is TGCGCCAGCAGCTCGGGACAGTTGGAGACCCAGTACTTC.

The rearrangement uses TRBV5-1 and TRBJ2-6; TRBD1 is a possible D gene (6 bases). This CDR3 has 15 residues. The V gene's germline CDR1 is SGHRS and CDR2 YFSETQ. The V gene lost 4 bases and the J gene lost 2 bases, with 10 bases spanning the gap. The CDR3 spells CASSINRAGANVLTF. As DNA, the CDR3 is TGCGCCAGCAGCATTAACAGGGCTGGGGCCAACGTCCTGACTTTC. Together with reference TRBV5-1 and TRBJ2-6, the CDR3 gives the full variable domain: KAGVTQTPRYLIKTRGQQVTLSCSPISGHRSVSWYQQTPGQGLQFLFEYFSETQRNKGNFPGRFSGRQFSNSRSEMNVSTLELGDSALYLCASSINRAGANVLTFGAGSRLTVL.

This clonotype was observed a handful of times. CDR3 bases: TGTGCCAGCAGCTTAACAACGGGAGGGCCCACAGATACGCAGTATTTT. This sequence encodes CASSLTTGGPTDTQYF. The chain links TRBV7-9 to TRBJ2-3, with 8 bases that match TRBD2. This CDR3 has 16 residues. Germline V gene lookup returns CDR1 SEHNR and CDR2 FQNEAQ (reference sequence). Trimming cost V 2 bases and J 2 bases; bases outside gene matches: 6.

The sample holds a few counts of this clonotype. The chain uses TRBV20-1 and TRBJ2-3; possibly TRBD2 for D (5 bases). With 7 bases removed from V and 6 bases from J, the gap between germline ends came to 14 bases. The CDR3 is made up of 12 amino acids. Germline loops: CDR1 DFQATT, CDR2 SNEGSKA (reference sequence). The CDR3 DNA is TGCAGTGTCCGCTCTAGCCCTGATACGCAGTATTTT. Amino acid sequence: CSVRSSPDTQYF.

This clonotype was picked up a small number of times. This sequence joins TRBV7-8 and TRBJ2-7; D gene unclear. Germline assignment: CDR1 SGHVS and CDR2 FQNEAQ. The V gene lost 4 bases and the J gene lost 1 base, with 11 bases spanning the gap. The CDR3 totals 14 residues. The CDR3 nucleotides read TGTGCCAGCAGCTCTCTCGGAGAGTCCTACGAGCAGTACTTC. It translates to CASSSLGESYEQYF.

J is TRBJ2-3 and V is TRBV6-2 or TRBV6-3, with D unclear. The CDR3 is made up of 15 amino acids. CDR1 and CDR2 (germline): MNHEY, SVGEGT. Between the trimmed V and J ends, which lost 4 bases and 2 bases, there was a span of 13 bases. The CDR3: CASSFHERPTDTQYF. For the CDR3, the DNA is TGTGCCAGCAGTTTTCATGAGCGACCCACAGATACGCAGTATTTT.

The chain carries TRBV12-3 or TRBV12-4 and TRBJ2-3; a possible D gene is TRBD1 (6 bases). V was pared by 4 bases and J by 4 bases, with 12 bases between. CDR3 length: 14 residues. CDR3 amino acids: CASSSQGPPDTQYF. For the CDR3, the DNA is TGTGCCAGCAGTTCACAGGGTCCCCCAGATACGCAGTATTTT.

In its sample, this clonotype was seen a few times. J is TRBJ2-7 and V is TRBV5-1; the D is unclear. Trimming left V 0 bases short and J 2 bases short, with 9 bases between. This CDR3 spans 14 amino acids. Germline-derived CDR1 and CDR2 are SGHRS and YFSETQ. CDR3 protein: CASSLEGITYEQYF. The CDR3 nucleotides read TGCGCCAGCAGCTTGGAAGGCATCACCTACGAGCAGTACTTC.

V and J are TRBV11-1 and TRBJ2-5; 13 bases fit TRBD2. The CDR3 consists of 21 residues. Per germline, CDR1 SGHAT and CDR2 FQDESV (reference sequence). The V and J ends lost 5 bases and 1 base, in that order; junction bases with no gene match: 19. Here the CDR3 DNA reads TGTGCCAGCAGCCCTCGGACTAGCGGGAGACATATGGGTCCTGTCCAAGAGACCCAGTACTTC. Encoded protein: CASSPRTSGRHMGPVQETQYF.

The V gene is TRBV27, the J gene TRBJ1-4; 7 positions match TRBD1. Germline V CDR1 and CDR2: MNHEY, SMNVEV (reference sequence). CDR3 length: 14 amino acids. Trimming removed 4 bases from V and 3 bases from J; junction bases left unmatched: 2. DNA for the CDR3: TGTGCCAGCAGTTCGACAGGGTCTAATGAAAAACTGTTTTTT. Amino acids: CASSSTGSNEKLFF.

This clonotype was seen a few times. CDR3 amino acids: CSANRGGESIQYF. The CDR3 DNA reads as TGCAGTGCTAACCGGGGAGGGGAGAGCATTCAGTACTTC. The genes are TRBV20-1 and TRBJ2-4; TRBD2 aligns across 7 bases. Losses at the gene ends were 4 bases for V and 9 bases for J; bases not matched to a gene: 9. This CDR3 contains 13 residues. Germline V gene sequence: CDR1 DFQATT, CDR2 SNEGSKA (reference sequence).

V is TRBV18 and J is TRBJ2-1, with D hard to call. With 2 bases removed from V and 6 bases from J, the gap between germline ends came to 8 bases. Germline V gene sequence: CDR1 KGHSH, CDR2 LQKENI. CDR3 length: 13 amino acids. This CDR3 is CASSPLSLNEQFF. CDR3 bases: TGTGCCAGCTCACCATTGAGCCTCAATGAGCAGTTCTTC.

This clonotype was seen more than once but under ten times. The V call is TRBV2, the J call TRBJ1-6; D is possibly TRBD1 (5 bases). The CDR3 loop spans 14 amino acids. In germline, CDR1 is SNHLY, CDR2 FYNNEI. Trimming shortened V by 8 bases and J by 5 bases, and 13 bases separated the two germline ends. The DNA for the CDR3 is TGTGCCAGCGAGCCGGACAAGCATAATTCACCCCTCCACTTT. Residues: CASEPDKHNSPLHF.

The gene calls are TRBV7-9 and TRBJ2-7; D is ambiguous. The V and J ends lost 5 bases and 6 bases respectively, with 8 bases between them. The CDR3 spans 11 residues. The germline CDR1 and CDR2 sequences are SEHNR and FQNEAQ (reference sequence). The CDR3 DNA reads TGTGCCAGCAGCCCCGTTTCCGAGCAGTACTTC. It yields the protein CASSPVSEQYF. Full variable domain (outside the CDR3, taken from reference TRBV7-9 and TRBJ2-7): DTGVSQNPRHKITKRGQNVTFRCDPISEHNRLYWYRQTLGQGPEFLTYFQNEAQLEKSRLLSDRFSAERPKGSFSTLEIQRTEQGDSAMYLCASSPVSEQYFGPGTRLTVT.

This sequence joins TRBV7-2 and TRBJ2-7; unclear D gene. This CDR3 comprises 15 residues. CDR1 is SGHTA, CDR2 FQGNSA, per germline. The V and J ends lost 4 bases and 0 bases respectively, with 13 bases between them. The CDR3 spells CASSSYLGSSYEQYF. For the CDR3, the DNA is TGTGCCAGCAGCTCTTATCTAGGAAGCTCCTACGAGCAGTACTTC.

Comments on this clonotype: A much larger clone differs from this one at a single base, so this may be a read error. V is TRBV20-1 and J is TRBJ2-7, with 8 bases matching TRBD1. Per the germline V gene, CDR1 is DFQATT and CDR2 is SNEGSKA (reference sequence). The CDR3 sequence is 13 residues long. CDR3 bases: TGCTGTGCTAGGGGCCAGGGGGCTGGTGAGCAGTACTTC. Translating it yields CCARGQGAGEQYF.

The chain joins TRBV7-8 to TRBJ1-1; TRBD1 agrees at 9 bases. With V trimmed by 4 bases and J by 10 bases, 4 bases remained unmatched. The CDR3 covers 12 residues. Per the germline V gene, CDR1 is SGHVS and CDR2 is FQNEAQ. CDR3 region: CASSSTGGGAFF. The CDR3 coding sequence is TGTGCCAGCAGCTCTACAGGGGGCGGAGCTTTCTTT. Variable domain in full (rest from reference TRBV7-8 and TRBJ1-1): GAGVSQSPRYKVAKRGQDVALRCDPISGHVSLFWYQQALGQGPEFLTYFQNEAQLDKSGLPSDRFFAERPEGSVSTLKIQRTQQEDSAVYLCASSSTGGGAFFGQGTRLTVV.

The chain is built from TRBV14 and TRBJ2-7; D is undetermined. The germline V and J ends were trimmed by 1 base and 4 bases, with 8 bases remaining between them. The CDR3 consists of 13 residues. Per germline, CDR1 SGHDN and CDR2 FVKESK. CDR3 DNA: TGTGCCAGCAGCCAAGTCTCATGGTACGAGCAGTACTTC. Translating it yields CASSQVSWYEQYF.

The chain combines TRBV30 with TRBJ1-5; 8 bases fit TRBD1. In germline, CDR1 is GTSNPN, CDR2 SVGIG (reference sequence). Trimming cost V 2 bases and J 3 bases; bases outside gene matches: 3. This CDR3 spans 14 amino acids. The CDR3, as DNA: TGTGCCTGGAGTCGGCAGGGGGCCAATCAGCCCCAGCATTTT. It yields the protein CAWSRQGANQPQHF.

In its sample, this clonotype was seen many times. V usage is TRBV5-1 and J usage is TRBJ2-7; a possible D gene is TRBD1 (6 bases). The V end lost 4 bases, the J end lost 0 bases, and 8 bases lay between the germline ends. The CDR3 totals 13 residues. Germline V lookup: CDR1 SGHRS, CDR2 YFSETQ. The CDR3: CASSRDISYEQYF. Written as DNA, the CDR3 is TGCGCCAGCAGCAGGGACATCTCCTACGAGCAGTACTTC.

The chain has TRBV7-9 and TRBJ1-2; 7 bases match TRBD1. From germline, CDR1 is SEHNR and CDR2 FQNEAQ (reference sequence). This CDR3 is built from 15 residues. The V segment lost 4 bases and the J segment 2 bases; nucleotides outside the gene matches: 7. The CDR3: CASSSRQGMNYGYTF. The CDR3 DNA is TGTGCCAGCAGCTCACGACAGGGAATGAACTATGGCTACACCTTC.

This clonotype was recorded a few times. The chain uses TRBV28 and TRBJ2-5; 7 bases align to TRBD1. The CDR3 is 15 amino acids. Germline V CDR1 and CDR2: MDHEN, SYDVKM. The J segment lost 0 bases and the V segment lost 6 bases, leaving 7 bases of the junction unmatched. CDR3 in amino acids: CASSVDREYQETQYF. The CDR3 DNA follows: TGTGCCAGCAGCGTCGACAGGGAGTACCAAGAGACCCAGTACTTC.

Concerning this clonotype: At one of its ends the junction is not consistent with the germline gene, which may arise from a read error. V gene TRBV25-1 combines with J gene TRBJ2-2, with D possibly TRBD2 on 5 matching bases. CDR1 and CDR2 from the germline V gene are MGHDK and SYGVNS. The CDR3 totals 14 residues. The CDR3 loop is CASSGGKNTVELFF. The CDR3 bases are TGTGCCAGCAGTGGAGGGAAAAACACCGTGGAGCTGTTTTTT.

As for this clonotype: A read error may be the cause here, since a much bigger clone is one base away. V usage is TRBV11-1 and J usage is TRBJ1-1, with 8 bases that match TRBD1. Germline lookup yields CDR1 SGHAT and CDR2 FQDESV (reference sequence). The CDR3 totals 14 residues. The CDR3 DNA is TGTGTCAGCAGCCGGGGACAGGCGGGCACTGAAGCTTTCTTT. Its protein product is CVSSRGQAGTEAFF.

The V and J genes are TRBV5-1 and TRBJ2-5; D is unclear. The CDR3 is 13 residues long. Germline V gives CDR1 SGHRS, CDR2 YFSETQ. V was pared by 4 bases and J by 0 bases, with 7 bases between. The CDR3 DNA follows: TGCGCCAGCAGCCAATCGTACCAAGAGACCCAGTACTTC. This sequence encodes CASSQSYQETQYF.

This chain joins TRBV4-3 and TRBJ2-1; D perhaps matches TRBD2 (6 bases). This CDR3 has 16 residues. CDR1 is LGHNA and CDR2 is YSLEER in the germline V gene. Trimming stripped 4 bases from V and 0 bases from J, with 13 bases between. The CDR3 sequence: CASSPLGDFSYNEQFF. DNA for the CDR3: TGCGCCAGCAGCCCCCTGGGGGACTTCTCCTACAATGAGCAGTTCTTC.

The chain is built from TRBV7-2 and TRBJ2-7, with D possibly being TRBD2 (6 bases). Per the germline V gene, CDR1 is SGHTA and CDR2 is FQGNSA. Deletions cut 2 bases from V and 9 bases from J, with 23 bases between. This CDR3 spans 16 amino acids. CDR3 protein: CASSLKGGAGKLVQYF. The CDR3 nucleotides are TGTGCCAGCAGCTTAAAAGGAGGGGCAGGGAAGTTAGTGCAGTACTTC.